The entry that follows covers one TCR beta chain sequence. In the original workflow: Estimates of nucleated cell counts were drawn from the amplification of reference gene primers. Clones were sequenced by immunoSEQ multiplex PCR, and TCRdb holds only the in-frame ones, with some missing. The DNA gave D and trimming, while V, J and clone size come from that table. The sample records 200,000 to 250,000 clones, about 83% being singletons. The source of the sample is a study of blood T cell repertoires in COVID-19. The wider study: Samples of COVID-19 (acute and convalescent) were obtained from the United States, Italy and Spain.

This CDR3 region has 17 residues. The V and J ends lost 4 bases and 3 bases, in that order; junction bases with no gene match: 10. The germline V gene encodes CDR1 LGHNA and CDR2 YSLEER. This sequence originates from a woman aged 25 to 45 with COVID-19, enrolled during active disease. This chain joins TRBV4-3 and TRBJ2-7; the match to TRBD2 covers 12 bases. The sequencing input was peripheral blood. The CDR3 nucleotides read TGCGCCAGCAGCCGAAGCGTGACTAGCGGGAGTGGCTACGAGCAGTACTTC. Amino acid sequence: CASSRSVTSGSGYEQYF.